This T cell receptor (beta chain) emerged from a study of blood T cell repertoires in COVID-19. Study summary: Samples taken during acute and convalescent COVID-19 were collected in the United States, Italy and Spain. T cells, B-cell-depleted T cells, or PBMCs supplied cDNA or gDNA.

Authors' methods: The assay estimated nucleated cells by amplifying reference gene primers. Clones were read by immunoSEQ multiplex PCR, and TCRdb kept only the in-frame ones, dropping some. That table furnishes V, J and clone size, whereas the DNA furnished D and trimming. The sample records around 110,000 clones, roughly 84% being singletons. CDR1 and CDR2 from the germline V gene are MNHEY and SVGEGT. V was cut by 0 bases and J by 2 bases, with 16 bases left in between. This CDR3 contains 18 residues. This clone showed up just a few times. The sequence was obtained from an older woman with acute or convalescent COVID-19. The rearrangement uses TRBV6-2 or TRBV6-3 and TRBJ2-2; maybe TRBD1 (6 bases). What was sequenced was peripheral blood. CDR3 sequence: CASSYSGAGTFNTGELFF. DNA for the CDR3: TGTGCCAGCAGTTACTCGGGGGCAGGGACATTTAACACCGGGGAGCTGTTTTTT.